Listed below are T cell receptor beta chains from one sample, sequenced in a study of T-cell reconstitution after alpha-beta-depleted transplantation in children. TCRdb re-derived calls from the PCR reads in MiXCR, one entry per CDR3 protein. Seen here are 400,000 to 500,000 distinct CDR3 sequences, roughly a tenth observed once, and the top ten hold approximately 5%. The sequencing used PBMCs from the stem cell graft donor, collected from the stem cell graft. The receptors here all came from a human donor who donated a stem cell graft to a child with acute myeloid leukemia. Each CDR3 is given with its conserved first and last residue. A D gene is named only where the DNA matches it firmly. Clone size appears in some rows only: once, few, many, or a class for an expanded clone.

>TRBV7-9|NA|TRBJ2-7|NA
TGTGCCAGCAGCTTAGGGGTCGGGAGCCCCTACGAGCAGTACTTC
CASSLGVGSPYEQYF
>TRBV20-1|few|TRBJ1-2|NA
TGCAGTGCTGACCCCGGGACGTCTGCCTATGGCTACACCTTC
CSADPGTSAYGYTF
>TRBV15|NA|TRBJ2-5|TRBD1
TGTGCCACCAGCAGAGATCTTGGGACAGGACTTGGAGAGACCCAGTACTTC
CATSRDLGTGLGETQYF
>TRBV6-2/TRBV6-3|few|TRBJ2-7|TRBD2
TGTGCCAGCAGTTACGCCCCGGGACTAGCGGATTCCGAGCAGTACTTC
CASSYAPGLADSEQYF
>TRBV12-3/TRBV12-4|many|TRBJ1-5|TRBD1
TGTGCCAGCAGTCCGACCCAGGGGGCACAGCCCCAGCATTTT
CASSPTQGAQPQHF
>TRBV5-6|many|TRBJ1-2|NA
TGTGCCAGCAGCTTGGCGGGACCGGGGACTTTCTATGGCTACACCTTC
CASSLAGPGTFYGYTF
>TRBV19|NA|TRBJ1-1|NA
TGTGCCAGTAGTGGAGGGCAGAGTATCACTGAAGCTTTCTTT
CASSGGQSITEAFF
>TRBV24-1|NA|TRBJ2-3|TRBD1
TGTGCCACCAGTGATGCTACCGGGACAGGGGGTACAGATACGCAGTATTTT
CATSDATGTGGTDTQYF
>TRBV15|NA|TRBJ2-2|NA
TGTGCCACCAGCAGAGATCAGGGTGGCGGGGAGCTGTTTTTT
CATSRDQGGGELFF
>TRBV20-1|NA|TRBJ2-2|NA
TGCAGTGCTAGAGTTGTTAGCGGGGAGCTGTTTTTT
CSARVVSGELFF
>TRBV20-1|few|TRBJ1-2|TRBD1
TGCAGTGCTAGCTCAGGGGGCTCCGATGGCTACACCTTC
CSASSGGSDGYTF
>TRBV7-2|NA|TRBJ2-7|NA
TGTGCCAGCAGCGGCGACAGGAGCTACGAGCAGTACTTC
CASSGDRSYEQYF
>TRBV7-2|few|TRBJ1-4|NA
TGTGCCAGCAGCCTAGGGGGTTACGGGGAAAAACTGTTTTTT
CASSLGGYGEKLFF
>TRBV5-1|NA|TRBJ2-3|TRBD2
TGCGCCAGCAGCTCATTAACAACCGGGAGGCAAAGAATGGCGTATACGCAGTATTTT
CASSSLTTGRQRMAYTQYF
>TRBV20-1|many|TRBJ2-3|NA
TGCAGTGCTAGAGGAGGTCTAGCAGATACGCAGTATTTT
CSARGGLADTQYF
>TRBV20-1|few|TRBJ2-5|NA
TGCAGTGCCACGCCAGCTGGACAAGAGACCCAGTACTTC
CSATPAGQETQYF
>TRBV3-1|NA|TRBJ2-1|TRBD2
TGTGCCAGCAGCCAAGATACCCTAGCGGGAACCTACAATGAGCAGTTCTTC
CASSQDTLAGTYNEQFF
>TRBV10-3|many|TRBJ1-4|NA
TGTGCCATCAGTGAGTCACGGGAAAAACTGTTTTTT
CAISESREKLFF
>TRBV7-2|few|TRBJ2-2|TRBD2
TGTGCCAGCAGCTACTCCGGGACTACGAACACCGGGGAGCTGTTTTTT
CASSYSGTTNTGELFF
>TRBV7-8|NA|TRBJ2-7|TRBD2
TGTGCCAGCAGCAAGACTAGCGGGAGAATCTACGAGCAGTACTTC
CASSKTSGRIYEQYF
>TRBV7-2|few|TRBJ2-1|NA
TGTGCCAGCAGCTTAACTTCATCTCTGGGGGAGCAGTTCTTC
CASSLTSSLGEQFF
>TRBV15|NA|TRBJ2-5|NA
TGTGCCACCAGCAAGGCCGATTCAGAGACCCAGTACTTC
CATSKADSETQYF
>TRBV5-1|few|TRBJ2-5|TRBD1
TGCGCCAGCAGCTGGGACCCTAGGACAGGGCAAGAGACCCAGTACTTC
CASSWDPRTGQETQYF
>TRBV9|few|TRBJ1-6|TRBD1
TGTGCCAGCAGCGCGTCCCGGGACAGGAGCTCCCTCCACTTT
CASSASRDRSSLHF
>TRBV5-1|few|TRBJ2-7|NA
TGCGCCAGCAGCTTGGCTTTCTCGGAGCCACGGCAGTACTTC
CASSLAFSEPRQYF
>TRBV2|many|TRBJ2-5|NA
TGTGCCAGCAGTGAAGTAGAGACTAGTATGAAGACCCAGTACTTC
CASSEVETSMKTQYF
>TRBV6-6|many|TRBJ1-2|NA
TGTGCCACCCGCAGGGGCGACTATGGCTACACCTTC
CATRRGDYGYTF
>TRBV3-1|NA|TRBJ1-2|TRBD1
TGTGCCAGCTGCCAAGGGGGCGGGACAGATTACACCTTC
CASCQGGGTDYTF
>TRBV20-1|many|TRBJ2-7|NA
TGCAGTGCTAGGGGCCTTAGCTCCTACGAGCAGTACTTC
CSARGLSSYEQYF